One sample yielded the 20 T cell receptor beta chains listed below, sequenced in a study of shared clonotypes between healthy human individuals. This table comes from immunoSEQ multiplex PCR, and its TCRdb copy is limited to in-frame clones, with some not included. The data show just over 2,000,000 clones, about 95% seen once. Sequenced material: naive CD4+ T cells sorted from blood. Described subset: CD45RA+ positively selected. These receptors came from a man aged 18 to 30 in good health.

This chain links TRBV5-4 with TRBJ2-3, with a tentative D call TRBD2 (6 bases). The CDR3 has 13 residues. From germline, CDR1 is SGHNT and CDR2 YYREEE (reference sequence). V dropped 1 base and J dropped 5 bases, with 8 bases sitting between them. The CDR3 nucleotides read TGTGCCAGCAGCTTGCCGGAGGGAGATACGCAGTATTTT. Translation gives CASSLPEGDTQYF.

This clone was recorded once. Other DNA sequences in this specimen translate into the identical CDR3. The V gene is TRBV15, the J gene TRBJ2-1; D remains unclear. The CDR3 sequence is 13 residues long. Germline CDR1 and CDR2: LNHNV and YYDKDF (reference sequence). Trimming left V 0 bases short and J 7 bases short, with 7 bases between. The CDR3 DNA reads as TGTGCCACCAGCAGAGATTTGGGGAATGAGCAGTTCTTC. This sequence encodes CATSRDLGNEQFF.

In regard to this clone: Other DNA sequences in this sample translate to the same CDR3. V gene TRBV5-6 combines with J gene TRBJ2-7; D is unclear. Trimming took off 2 bases at V and 7 bases at J, with 10 bases between the two ends. Looked up from germline, CDR1 is SGHDT and CDR2 is YYEEEE. This CDR3 has 12 amino acids. CDR3 bases: TGTGCCAGCAGCTTATCGACTGGGGAGCAGTACTTC. It encodes CASSLSTGEQYF.

The J gene is TRBJ2-7, the V gene TRBV19, with 11 nucleotides matching TRBD1. Trimming cost V 6 bases and J 3 bases; bases outside gene matches: 4. Per germline, CDR1 LNHDA and CDR2 SQIVND (reference sequence). CDR3 length: 14 residues. As DNA, the CDR3 is TGTGCCAGTAGGCGGACAGGGGGCCTCTACGAGCAGTACTTC. Protein: CASRRTGGLYEQYF.

A note on this clone: Other DNA sequences in this sample translate to the same CDR3. The chain has TRBV11-2 and TRBJ2-7; weak D call: TRBD2 (5 bases). Looked up from germline, CDR1 is SGHAT and CDR2 is FQNNGV. V was cut by 1 base and J by 2 bases, with 6 bases left in between. CDR3 size: 13 residues. Written as DNA, the CDR3 is TGTGCCAGCAGCTTAGGGCGGGCCTACGAGCAGTACTTC. Translation gives CASSLGRAYEQYF. Full variable domain (remainder filled in from reference TRBV11-2 and TRBJ2-7): EAGVAQSPRYKIIEKRQSVAFWCNPISGHATLYWYQQILGQGPKLLIQFQNNGVVDDSQLPKDRFSAERLKGVDSTLKIQPAKLEDSAVYLCASSLGRAYEQYFGPGTRLTVT.

CDR3 sequence (DNA): TGTGCCAGCAGCCTTCAATACACTGAAGCTTTCTTT. This encodes CASSLQYTEAFF. This chain joins TRBV16 and TRBJ1-1, with no clear D. V lost 4 bases, J lost 3 bases, and 6 bases lay in between. Germline CDR1 and CDR2: KGHSY and FQNENV. The CDR3 has 12 amino acids. Full variable domain (outside the CDR3, taken from reference TRBV16 and TRBJ1-1): GEEVAQTPKHLVRGEGQKAKLYCAPIKGHSYVFWYQQVLKNEFKFLISFQNENVFDETGMPKERFSAKCLPNSPCSLEIQATKLEDSAVYFCASSLQYTEAFFGQGTRLTVV.

The V call is TRBV10-3, the J call TRBJ2-3; TRBD1 matches 8 bases. The junction had 8 bases not matched to a gene; V was cut back by 0 bases and J by 3 bases. CDR1 and CDR2 from the germline V gene are ENHRY and SYGVKD. This CDR3 comprises 17 residues. The CDR3 here is CAISESGQGAITDTQYF. The CDR3 nucleotides are TGTGCCATCAGTGAGTCAGGGCAGGGGGCGATTACAGATACGCAGTATTTT.

The chain recombines TRBV5-1 with TRBJ2-2; the match to TRBD2 covers 13 bases. Trimming cost V 7 bases and J 4 bases; bases outside gene matches: 7. The CDR3 spans 16 residues. The V gene's germline CDR1 is SGHRS and CDR2 YFSETQ. DNA for the CDR3: TGCGCCAGCGGCCCGGGACTAGCGGGGCTCACCGGGGAGCTGTTTTTT. Its protein product is CASGPGLAGLTGELFF.

The chain recombines TRBV6-1 with TRBJ2-7; 9 nucleotides align to TRBD2. The CDR3 runs 15 residues. Per the germline V gene, CDR1 is MNHNS and CDR2 is SASEGT. J lost 4 bases, V lost 4 bases, and 8 bases had no gene match. CDR3 coding DNA: TGTGCCAGCAGTGTGTCCCCAGCGGGAGGTTACGAGCAGTACTTC. This translates into CASSVSPAGGYEQYF.

J is TRBJ2-1 and V is TRBV7-9; D is unresolved. The CDR3 is 16 amino acids. The germline V and J ends were trimmed by 7 bases and 3 bases, with 19 bases remaining between them. Looked up from germline, CDR1 is SEHNR and CDR2 is FQNEAQ (reference sequence). CDR3 sequence: CASTTLFGEVYNEQFF. CDR3 DNA sequence: TGTGCCAGCACAACCCTCTTCGGCGAAGTCTACAATGAGCAGTTCTTC.

As to this clone: No DNA is shown, since the ends of the CDR3 on it are uncertain; the CDR3 is the one TCRdb lists. The chain combines TRBV5-6 with TRBJ2-5; TRBD1, as called in the table, went unchecked against the DNA. The CDR3 region is 16 residues in length, termini included. Germline-derived CDR1 and CDR2 are SGHDT and YYEEEE. The CDR3 sequence: CASSLGQGNILETQYF.

The rearrangement uses TRBV4-1 and TRBJ1-1; D not certain. The CDR3 is 14 residues long. The V end lost 1 base, the J end lost 11 bases, and 17 bases lay between the germline ends. CDR1 is MGHRA and CDR2 is YSYEKL in the germline V gene. CDR3 amino acids: CASSQGNARAWAFF. The CDR3 DNA reads TGCGCCAGCAGCCAAGGTAACGCTCGTGCCTGGGCTTTCTTT.

This chain uses TRBV5-1 with TRBJ2-6; D remains unclear. CDR1 and CDR2 (germline): SGHRS, YFSETQ. The CDR3 runs to 16 residues. Trimming took 5 bases from V and 0 from J, leaving 12 bases between them. CDR3 protein: CASRKDGSSGANVLTF. The CDR3 coding sequence is TGCGCCAGCAGAAAGGACGGGTCCTCTGGGGCCAACGTCCTGACTTTC.

The J gene is TRBJ2-1, the V gene TRBV5-8, with TRBD2 matching 12 bases. The CDR3 loop spans 16 amino acids. Germline V gene sequence: CDR1 SGHTS, CDR2 YDEGEE. Trimming at V came to 4 bases and at J to 3 bases, leaving 5 bases not matched to a gene. CDR3 in amino acids: CASSILTSGSYNEQFF. As DNA, the CDR3 is TGTGCCAGCAGCATACTGACTAGCGGGAGCTACAATGAGCAGTTCTTC.

The V call is TRBV5-4, the J call TRBJ2-1; D not certain. V lost 0 bases and J lost 0, with 10 bases in between. From germline, CDR1 is SGHNT and CDR2 YYREEE (reference sequence). The CDR3 extends over 16 amino acids. Written as DNA, the CDR3 is TGTGCCAGCAGCTTGGGAGGCTTTGGCTCCTACAATGAGCAGTTCTTC. Protein sequence: CASSLGGFGSYNEQFF.

The rearrangement links TRBV2 to TRBJ2-1; D may correspond to TRBD1 or TRBD2 (6 bases each). V shed 5 bases and J shed 0 bases, with 14 bases lying between them. The CDR3 extends over 16 amino acids. The germline CDR1 and CDR2 sequences are SNHLY and FYNNEI. In DNA, the CDR3 is TGTGCCAGCAGTCCCGAAAGGGGGGTCTCCTACAATGAGCAGTTCTTC. This gives the protein CASSPERGVSYNEQFF.

With respect to this clone: This CDR3 is also generated by other DNA sequences in the sample. The chain is built from TRBV10-2 and TRBJ2-3; 9 bases agree with TRBD2. Looked up from germline, CDR1 is WSHSY and CDR2 is SAAADI. V gave up 4 bases and J gave up 6 bases; unmatched junction bases: 5. CDR3 length equals 14 residues. The CDR3 nucleotides are TGCGCCAGCAGTGCGGCGGGGGGGACGGATACGCAGTATTTT. Its protein is CASSAAGGTDTQYF.

The chain joins TRBV6-7 to TRBJ1-3, with D possibly matching TRBD1 (5 bases). TRBV6-7 is flagged as an ORF with uncertain function. V was pared by 2 bases and J by 3 bases, with 11 bases between. CDR3 length equals 15 residues. Written as DNA, the CDR3 is TGTGCCAGCAGTTACACGGGGGATCGTGGAAACACCATATATTTT. Translation: CASSYTGDRGNTIYF.

On this clone: This sample also contains other DNA sequences that code for the same CDR3. V and J are TRBV5-1 and TRBJ2-7; no clear D. Germline V CDR1 and CDR2: SGHRS, YFSETQ. With 0 bases removed from V and 2 bases from J, the gap between germline ends came to 6 bases. The CDR3 is 13 residues long. CDR3 sequence reads: CASSLDVAYEQYF. As DNA, the CDR3 is TGCGCCAGCAGCTTGGACGTTGCCTACGAGCAGTACTTC. The variable domain in full, completed from reference TRBV5-1 and TRBJ2-7, reads KAGVTQTPRYLIKTRGQQVTLSCSPISGHRSVSWYQQTPGQGLQFLFEYFSETQRNKGNFPGRFSGRQFSNSRSEMNVSTLELGDSALYLCASSLDVAYEQYFGPGTRLTVT.

Only a few counts were recorded for this clone. This chain connects TRBV28 to TRBJ1-2; D call uncertain. This CDR3 has 12 residues. The germline gives CDR1 MDHEN, CDR2 SYDVKM. Trimming cost V 5 bases and J 7 bases, with 11 bases left between them. The CDR3 region is CASSPPTSGYTF. CDR3 DNA sequence: TGTGCCAGCAGTCCCCCAACCAGTGGCTACACCTTC.